This T cell receptor beta chain was obtained from a study of post-analysis software for immune sequencing data. The overall study: Recorded disease courses covered relapsing-remitting, secondary progressive and progressive-relapsing multiple sclerosis. Some patients had no subtype annotation.

As for this clonotype: What it binds is not known.

Regarding the study as a whole: Patients with multiple sclerosis recorded significantly lower normalized Chao1 diversity than controls, the study found.

Prepared libraries of TCR beta cDNA carried unique molecular identifiers. When about 1 to 11 million T cells were used, they gave hundreds of thousands of cDNA molecules. TCRdb reanalysed the PCR reads using MiXCR and keeps one entry per CDR3 protein. The table lists about 380,000 distinct CDR3 sequences, less than 40% of them singletons. Sequenced: blood. The sequence was obtained from a girl aged 5-17 years with multiple sclerosis.

The CDR3 spells CASSFPQKNTEAFF. CDR3 in DNA: TGTGCCAGCAGCTTCCCACAAAAGAACACTGAAGCTTTCTTT. V is TRBV7-9 and J is TRBJ1-1; D not certain. The CDR3 contains 14 residues. Trimming pared 3 bases from V and 1 base from J, leaving 9 bases between. Germline V gives CDR1 SEHNR, CDR2 FQNEAQ (reference sequence).